This T cell receptor (beta chain) was recovered during a study of PD-L1 blockade in urothelial cancer (dated by TCRdb to between 2016 and 2019). Broadly, across the study: Therapy was started in the mid-2010s for all patients, and atezolizumab 1,200 mg was administered intravenously every 3 weeks. Pretreatment tumor samples, along with matched peripheral blood collected serially before and after atezolizumab treatment, underwent TCR sequencing. The study, an exploratory multi-omic analysis, examined somatic, immune and clinical correlates of response to PD-L1 blockade with atezolizumab in urothelial cancer. Blood samples were analyzed at two time points: 3 weeks after treatment start (second dose) and 6 weeks after treatment start. Durable clinical benefit was defined as a progression-free survival longer than 6 months, and TCR features were additionally tested against progression-free survival and overall survival. Whole exome sequencing and RNA sequencing of pretreatment tumors were performed alongside TCR sequencing in the same patients. Around 30 patients had pretreatment blood TCR-seq, some 24 had at least one posttreatment blood collection, and some 24 had tumor TCR-seq. Patients had an ECOG performance status of 0 or 1 and had received between 0 and 3 prior chemotherapy regimens. Durable clinical benefit was achieved by nine patients but not by the remaining 20. About nine tenths of the roughly 29 patients were identified as males with urothelial cancer of bladder origin, and a prior smoking history was reported by 18 of 29 patients. Blood samples gave a median of about 140,000 T cells and roughly 83,000 unique TCRs, with a median clonality of 0.080. Beyond this particular receptor, the publication reports: A pretreatment peripheral blood TCR clonality below the median was linked to improved progression-free and overall survival. At 3 weeks after the start of treatment, tumor-associated TCR clones in peripheral blood had expanded more in patients with durable benefit (n of about 21, p = 0.022). Because the sample size was small (n = 29) and many of the analyses were exploratory, the results are meant to be hypothesis-generating.

In the case of this clone: Its antigen is not yet known. Within one base of it there is no much larger clone, and no base qualities were kept.

Interpreted using the paper, the time point label stands for: peripheral blood 6 weeks after treatment start. A total of roughly 31 patients with locally advanced or metastatic urothelial carcinoma, treated at Memorial Sloan Kettering on a trial protocol, made up the cohort. Peripheral blood mononuclear cells were collected pretreatment and during treatment, with between 1 and 8 total time points per patient. The Qiagen DNeasy Blood extraction kit was used to purify genomic DNA from total PBMCs and tumor samples. PBMCs were collected pretreatment and during treatment, and were isolated and stored as previously described. To estimate absolute template abundance from read counts, synthetic TCR analog templates were spiked into each PCR. The immunoSEQ assay was used to amplify TCRbeta CDR3 regions from genomic DNA with bias-controlled V and J gene primers. Sequencing of rearranged TCRbeta segments was done at approximately 20X coverage. The authors processed their data as follows. Sequencing errors were corrected by clustering and CDR3s were annotated against IMGT to assign V, D and J genes. Downstream analyses used only productive TCRbeta rearrangements and left out out-of-frame or stop-codon sequences. To compute clonality, Shannon entropy was normalized by the log of the number of unique productive sequences and then subtracted from one. Clones differing between time points or between blood and tumor were identified using Fisher's exact test with Benjamini-Hochberg correction, with an adjusted p below 0.01 applied as the threshold. In TCRdb, the immuneACCESS table is reduced to in-frame sequences with V and J assigned. These tables do not hold every clone; where another copy was compared, an unresolved V gene accounts for under half, and the others remain unexplained. From that table come the V and J calls and clone size; the DNA was used to work out D and trimming. A total of around 45,000 clones appear in this sample, about 80% of them only once. The top ten clones comprise around 15% of the sample.

The sequencing used PBMCs, collected around atezolizumab (anti-PD-L1) treatment. The TCR comes from a man in his fifties or sixties with urothelial cancer.

The CDR3 region reads CASSFPTLWGYTF. The DNA sequence is as follows: TGTGCCAGCAGCTTTCCCACTCTTTGGGGCTACACCTTC. The chain is encoded by TRBV5-6 joined to TRBJ1-2, with no D gene named confidently. V was cut back by 2 bases and J by 8 bases, leaving a gap of 13 bases between them. Via the germline V gene, CDR1 is SGHDT and CDR2 YYEEEE. Inclusive of the bounding cysteine and phenylalanine, the CDR3 is 13 residues long. The entry retains the CDR3 DNA only, 39 bases that are in frame from base 1.